The clone carrying this T cell receptor beta chain was counted between two and nine times. What it binds is unknown. 60 Vbeta and 13 Jbeta primers were used in PCR. Generated by immunoSEQ multiplex PCR, the TCRdb table keeps only in-frame clones and is missing some. Of approximately 76,000 clones listed, about 80% are singletons. The entry originates in a study of cytomegalovirus exposure and HLA in healthy donors. Study-wide results and caveats: Altogether, 164 TCR beta chains were recorded as cytomegalovirus-associated. The authors later linked a missense DCLRE1C variant to TCR beta V- and J-gene trimming. Reportedly, HLA-A and HLA-B alleles of most subjects were accurately predicted from TCR beta.

Trimming stripped 4 bases from V and 7 bases from J, with 14 bases between. The CDR3 covers 14 residues. Germline CDR1 MNHNS, CDR2 SASEGT. The chain employs TRBV6-1 and TRBJ1-5; D perhaps matches TRBD1 (5 bases). The sample comprised PBMCs. The receptor was isolated from a man aged 30 to 45 in good health and CMV-seronegative. The CDR3 loop reads CASSGRGGRQPQHF. CDR3 DNA sequence: TGTGCCAGCAGTGGAAGGGGAGGAAGGCAGCCCCAGCATTTT.